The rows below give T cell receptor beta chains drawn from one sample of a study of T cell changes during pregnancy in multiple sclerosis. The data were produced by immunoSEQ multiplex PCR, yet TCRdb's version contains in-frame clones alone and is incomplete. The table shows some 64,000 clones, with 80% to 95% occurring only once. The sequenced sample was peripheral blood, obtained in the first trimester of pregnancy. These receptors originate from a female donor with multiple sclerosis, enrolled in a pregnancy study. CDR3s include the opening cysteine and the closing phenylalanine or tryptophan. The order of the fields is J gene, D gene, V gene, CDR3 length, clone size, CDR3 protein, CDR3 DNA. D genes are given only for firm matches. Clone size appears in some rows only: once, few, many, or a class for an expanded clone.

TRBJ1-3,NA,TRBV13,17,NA,CASRERQGRSSGNTIYF,TGTGCCAGCAGAGAGCGGCAGGGGCGCAGCTCTGGAAACACCATATATTTT
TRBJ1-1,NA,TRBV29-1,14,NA,CSVREGRMNTEAFF,TGCAGCGTTCGGGAGGGCCGGATGAACACTGAAGCTTTCTTT
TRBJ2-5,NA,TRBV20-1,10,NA,CSPQQATQYF,TGCAGTCCACAACAGGCGACCCAGTACTTC
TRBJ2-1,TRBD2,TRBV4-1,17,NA,CASSQESGTSEYNEQFF,TGCGCCAGCAGCCAAGAATCCGGGACTAGCGAATACAATGAGCAGTTCTTC
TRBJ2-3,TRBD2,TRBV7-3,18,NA,CASSYGGLAGGPTDTQYF,TGTGCCAGCAGCTACGGCGGACTAGCGGGAGGGCCAACAGATACGCAGTATTTT
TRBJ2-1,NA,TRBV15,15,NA,CATSSDPGRDNEQFF,TGTGCCACCAGCTCAGACCCTGGCCGGGACAATGAGCAGTTCTTC
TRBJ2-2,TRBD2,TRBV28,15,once,CASSNAGGPAGELFF,TGTGCCAGCAGCAACGCGGGAGGGCCGGCCGGGGAGCTGTTTTTT
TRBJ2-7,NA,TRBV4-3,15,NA,CASSQGQASSYEQYF,TGCGCCAGCAGCCAAGGACAGGCCAGCTCCTACGAGCAGTACTTC
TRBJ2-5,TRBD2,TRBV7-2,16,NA,CASSPPGLAYQETQYF,TGTGCCAGCAGCCCGCCGGGACTAGCATATCAAGAGACCCAGTACTTC
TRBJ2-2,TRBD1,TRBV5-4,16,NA,CASSLEQGANTGELFF,TGTGCCAGCAGCTTGGAACAGGGGGCGAACACCGGGGAGCTGTTTTTT
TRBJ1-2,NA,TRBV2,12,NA,CASSGGYYGYTF,TGTGCCAGCAGTGGAGGGTACTATGGCTACACCTTC
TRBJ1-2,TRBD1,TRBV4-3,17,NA,CASSQGLPGQGAYGYTF,TGCGCCAGCAGCCAAGGGCTACCGGGACAGGGGGCCTATGGCTACACCTTC
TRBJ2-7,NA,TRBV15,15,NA,CATSAAGTGLYEQYF,TGTGCCACCAGCGCGGCCGGGACGGGACTCTACGAGCAGTACTTC
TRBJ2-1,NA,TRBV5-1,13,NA,CASSLDRVGEQFF,TGCGCCAGCAGCTTGGACAGGGTCGGTGAGCAGTTCTTC
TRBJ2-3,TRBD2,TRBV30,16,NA,CAWTPGLAGGGDTQYF,TGTGCCTGGACGCCGGGACTAGCGGGAGGAGGTGATACGCAGTATTTT
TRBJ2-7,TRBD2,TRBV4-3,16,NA,CASSQTTSGRVYEQYF,TGCGCCAGCAGCCAGACTACTAGCGGGAGGGTCTACGAGCAGTACTTC
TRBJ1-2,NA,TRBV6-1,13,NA,CAIGNRANYGYTF,TGTGCCATCGGGAACAGGGCCAACTATGGCTACACCTTC
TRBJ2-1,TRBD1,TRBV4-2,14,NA,CAGYRGPPHNEQFF,TGTGCCGGATACAGGGGTCCCCCCCACAATGAGCAGTTCTTC
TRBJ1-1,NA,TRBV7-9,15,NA,CASTPGSFVPGEAFF,TGTGCCAGCACCCCTGGGTCTTTTGTCCCGGGTGAAGCTTTCTTT
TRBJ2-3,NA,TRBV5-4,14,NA,CASSLRTSTDTQYF,TGTGCCAGCAGCTTGCGGACAAGCACAGATACGCAGTATTTT
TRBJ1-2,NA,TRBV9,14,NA,CASSVDPGNYGYTF,TGTGCCAGCAGCGTAGACCCAGGGAACTATGGCTACACCTTC
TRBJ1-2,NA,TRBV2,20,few,CASAVVRRGTVRQRPYGYTF,TGTGCCAGCGCTGTAGTAAGGAGGGGAACCGTGAGACAGAGGCCCTATGGCTACACCTTC
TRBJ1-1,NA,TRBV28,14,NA,CASSLVTANTEAFF,TGTGCCAGCAGTTTGGTGACAGCGAACACTGAAGCTTTCTTT
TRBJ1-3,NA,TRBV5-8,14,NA,CASSFGSSGNTIYF,TGTGCCAGCAGTTTTGGGAGCTCTGGAAACACCATATATTTT
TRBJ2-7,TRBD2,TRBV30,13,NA,CAWSAQAGYEQYF,TGTGCCTGGAGTGCCCAAGCGGGGTACGAGCAGTACTTC
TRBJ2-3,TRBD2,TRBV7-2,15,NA,CASRELAGGPDTQYF,TGTGCCAGCAGGGAACTAGCGGGAGGGCCGGATACGCAGTATTTT
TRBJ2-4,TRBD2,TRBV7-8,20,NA,CASSLALAGGSSLAKNIQYF,TGTGCCAGCAGCTTAGCCCTAGCGGGAGGATCAAGTTTAGCCAAAAACATTCAGTACTTC